What follows are 25 T cell receptor beta chains derived from one specimen sequenced in a study of T cell repertoires in cytomegalovirus infection. In TCRdb, the reads were re-called with MiXCR into one record per CDR3 protein. The sample yields roughly 500,000 distinct CDR3 sequences, roughly 42% seen once. No antigen has been assigned to these receptors. Sequenced here: cultured PBMCs, sampled from culture after CMV antigen stimulation. The source of these receptors is a human donor in good health (CMV status not recorded). Some clones in this sample may be carry-over from other donors' samples.

V and J are TRBV7-2 and TRBJ2-1; D is perhaps TRBD2 (5 bases). The germline V and J ends were trimmed by 4 bases and 5 bases, with 9 bases remaining between them. Germline V lookup: CDR1 SGHTA, CDR2 FQGNSA. The CDR3 runs 13 residues. The CDR3 here is CASSSTRDNEQFF. The CDR3 region has the DNA TGTGCCAGCAGCTCAACTAGGGACAATGAGCAGTTCTTC. Combining the CDR3 with reference TRBV7-2 and TRBJ2-1 gives the whole variable domain GAGVSQSPSNKVTEKGKDVELRCDPISGHTALYWYRQSLGQGLEFLIYFQGNSAPDKSGLPSDRFSAERTGGSVSTLTIQRTQQEDSAVYLCASSSTRDNEQFFGPGTRLTVL.

V usage is TRBV6-6 and J usage is TRBJ1-1; TRBD1 might be the D (5 bases). The V end lost 7 bases, the J end lost 9 bases, and 12 bases lay between the germline ends. Germline CDR1 MNHNY, CDR2 SVGAGI (reference sequence). The CDR3 extends over 11 amino acids. In nucleotides, the CDR3 is TGTGCCAGCAACGTACAGGATAAAGCTTTCTTT. It is translated as CASNVQDKAFF.

The chain is built from TRBV11-2 and TRBJ2-1; D call uncertain. Per germline, CDR1 SGHAT and CDR2 FQNNGV. The CDR3 has 16 amino acids. Trimming left V 3 bases short and J 1 base short, with 13 bases between. The CDR3 nucleotides read TGTGCCAGCAGCTTCTTTGCGGCGGAGTCCTACAATGAGCAGTTCTTC. The encoded protein is CASSFFAAESYNEQFF.

The chain links TRBV6-5 to TRBJ2-1; 9 bases are a match to TRBD2. J lost 4 bases, V lost 2 bases, and 3 bases had no gene match. This CDR3 has 15 residues. CDR1 is MNHEY and CDR2 is SVGAGI in the germline V gene. CDR3 amino acids: CASSYRGGAYNEQFF. As DNA, the CDR3 is TGTGCCAGCAGTTACCGCGGGGGGGCATACAATGAGCAGTTCTTC.

The gene calls are TRBV19 and TRBJ1-3; D possibly corresponds to TRBD1 (5 bases). Trimming took 7 bases from V and 4 from J, leaving 23 bases between them. From germline, CDR1 is LNHDA and CDR2 SQIVND (reference sequence). The CDR3 is made up of 17 amino acids. CDR3 in amino acids: CASKGAAGGNLGNTIYF. The CDR3 DNA follows: TGTGCCAGTAAAGGGGCGGCTGGAGGGAACCTCGGAAACACCATATATTTT.

The CDR3 sequence is CATSRLAGGGSQYF. CDR3 bases: TGTGCCACCAGCAGACTAGCGGGGGGTGGATCCCAGTACTTC. The chain recombines TRBV15 with TRBJ2-5; 11 nucleotides line up with TRBD2. In germline, CDR1 is LNHNV, CDR2 YYDKDF (reference sequence). The CDR3 length is 14 residues. Trimming took 2 bases from V and 9 from J; bases not matched to a gene: 5.

The rearrangement joins TRBV7-6 to TRBJ1-3; no firm D call. Germline CDR1 is SGHVS and CDR2 is FNYEAQ. The length of the CDR3 is 17 residues. Between the trimmed V and J ends, which lost 5 bases and 0 bases, there was a span of 17 bases. The CDR3 DNA sequence: TGTGCCAGCAGCCCCCAAACCCAGGCTCTCTCTGGAAACACCATATATTTT. It codes for CASSPQTQALSGNTIYF.

This sequence joins TRBV7-4 and TRBJ2-2; D ambiguous. The V gene's germline CDR1 is SGHVT and CDR2 SQSDAQ. The CDR3 has 15 amino acids. Trimming pared 6 bases from V and 0 bases from J, leaving 11 bases between. CDR3 in amino acids: CASRSSTANTGELFF. Here the CDR3 DNA reads TGTGCCAGCAGATCCTCGACGGCGAACACCGGGGAGCTGTTTTTT. Combining the CDR3 with reference TRBV7-4 and TRBJ2-2 gives the whole variable domain GAGVSQSPRYKVAKRGRDVALRCDSISGHVTLYWYRQTLGQGSEVLTYSQSDAQRDKSGRPSGRFSAERPERSVSTLKIQRTEQGDSAVYLCASRSSTANTGELFFGEGSRLTVL.

In its sample, this clonotype was seen once. The rearrangement links TRBV7-9 to TRBJ2-7, with TRBD2 as a possible D gene (5 bases). Per the germline V gene, CDR1 is SEHNR and CDR2 is FQNEAQ (reference sequence). The CDR3 covers 14 residues. Trimming took 5 bases from V and 1 from J, leaving 12 bases between them. The DNA for the CDR3 is TGTGCCAGCAGCCTCCAGAGCGGTTCCTACGAGCAGTACTTC. It encodes CASSLQSGSYEQYF.

The chain carries TRBV12-3 or TRBV12-4 and TRBJ2-5; 13 bases map to TRBD2. V lost 6 bases, J lost 5 bases, and 15 bases stayed unmatched. This CDR3 spans 18 amino acids. The CDR3 protein is CASSARAGTSGVGETQYF. CDR3 nucleotides: TGTGCCAGCAGCGCCCGTGCCGGGACTAGCGGGGTAGGGGAGACCCAGTACTTC.

The chain employs TRBV6-2 or TRBV6-3 and TRBJ2-7, with 10 bases lining up with TRBD2. This CDR3 spans 14 amino acids. Trimming at V came to 8 bases and at J to 4 bases, leaving 8 bases not matched to a gene. The germline V gene encodes CDR1 MNHEY and CDR2 SVGEGT. In nucleotides, the CDR3 is TGTGCCAGCGCAAAAGCGGGAGGGCCTTACGAGCAGTACTTC. The encoded protein is CASAKAGGPYEQYF.

The rearrangement uses TRBV27 and TRBJ2-1; 8 bases are a match to TRBD2. Germline loops: CDR1 MNHEY, CDR2 SMNVEV (reference sequence). The CDR3 totals 15 residues. Unmatched junction bases numbered 12, after V lost 8 bases and J lost 6 bases. The CDR3 bases are TGTGCCAGCTTCGGGGGGGGCGGGAGTTTCAATGAGCAGTTCTTC. Translating gives CASFGGGGSFNEQFF.

The rearrangement links TRBV12-3 or TRBV12-4 to TRBJ1-1, with D possibly TRBD1 on 6 matching bases. Trimming took 6 bases from V and 3 from J, leaving 11 bases between them. The CDR3 loop spans 13 amino acids. CDR3 DNA: TGTGCCAGCAGGGGGACACCCGACACTGAAGCTTTCTTT. Amino acid sequence: CASRGTPDTEAFF.

A few counts support this clonotype. This sequence joins TRBV7-6 and TRBJ2-4, with unresolved D. The CDR3 spans 14 residues. Germline-derived CDR1 and CDR2 are SGHVS and FNYEAQ. Trimming stripped 3 bases from V and 0 bases from J, with 6 bases between. The CDR3: CASSFPLAKNIQYF. CDR3 in DNA: TGTGCCAGCAGCTTCCCTCTAGCCAAAAACATTCAGTACTTC.

CDR3 amino acids: CASSLFAFF. The CDR3 DNA reads TGTGCCAGCAGCTTGTTCGCTTTCTTT. V gene TRBV5-8 combines with J gene TRBJ1-1; D is unresolved. V was clipped by 1 base and J by 11 bases, with 3 bases between them. Germline CDR1 is SGHTS and CDR2 is YDEGEE. The CDR3 contains 9 residues.

J is TRBJ1-4 and V is TRBV7-2, with 9 positions matching TRBD1. This CDR3 is 14 amino acids long. The junction had 7 bases not matched to a gene; V was cut back by 5 bases and J by 9 bases. Germline lookup yields CDR1 SGHTA and CDR2 FQGNSA. The DNA of the CDR3 is TGTGCCAGCAGCCCAAGGACAGGGGTGAAAAAACTGTTTTTT. Translation: CASSPRTGVKKLFF.

In its sample, this clonotype was seen once. The chain joins TRBV4-3 to TRBJ1-1, with 7 bases matching TRBD1. V dropped 1 base and J dropped 5; count of bases not matched to a gene: 4. Germline V gene data show CDR1 as LGHNA and CDR2 as YSLEER. This CDR3 is 14 amino acids long. This CDR3 is CASSQVRGWTEAFF. CDR3 sequence (DNA): TGCGCCAGCAGCCAAGTCAGGGGGTGGACTGAAGCTTTCTTT.

This rearrangement joins TRBV4-2 to TRBJ2-1; 7 positions match TRBD2. The V gene's germline CDR1 is LGHNA and CDR2 YNFKEQ. The CDR3 runs to 14 residues. V shed 4 bases, J shed 6 bases, and the junction held 6 bases outside the gene matches. In DNA form, the CDR3 reads TGTGCCAGCAGCCCAGCGGGAAGGGGCAATGAGCAGTTCTTC. This sequence encodes CASSPAGRGNEQFF.

The V gene is TRBV6-2 or TRBV6-3, the J gene TRBJ1-5, with D hard to call. This CDR3 is built from 13 residues. Trimming stripped 0 bases from V and 9 bases from J, with 9 bases between. Germline values: CDR1 MNHEY, CDR2 SVGEGT. CDR3 protein: CASSYSTTRPQHF. The DNA for the CDR3 is TGTGCCAGCAGTTACTCCACCACTCGGCCCCAGCATTTT.

J is TRBJ2-3 and V is TRBV6-8; D possibly uses TRBD1 or TRBD2 (5 bases each). V gave up 10 bases and J gave up 1 base, with 15 bases separating them. Germline CDR1 MNHGY, CDR2 SAAAGT. The CDR3 contains 14 residues. CDR3 in DNA: TGTGCCACTCTCCGGGACGGAGGCACAGATACGCAGTATTTT. Amino acids: CATLRDGGTDTQYF.

This clonotype was detected only a few times. CDR3 in amino acids: CASSVGASGGTYEQYF. As DNA, the CDR3 is TGTGCCAGCAGTGTTGGGGCTAGCGGCGGAACCTACGAGCAGTACTTC. This chain uses TRBV6-1 with TRBJ2-7; 7 nucleotides line up with TRBD2. This CDR3 comprises 16 residues. V shed 4 bases and J 2 bases; nucleotides not matched to a gene: 11. The V gene's germline CDR1 is MNHNS and CDR2 SASEGT.

The chain combines TRBV15 with TRBJ2-2; unclear D gene. V was clipped by 0 bases and J by 7 bases, with 6 bases between them. The germline gives CDR1 LNHNV, CDR2 YYDKDF (reference sequence). The CDR3 length is 13 residues. The CDR3 loop is CATSRDISGELFF. DNA of the CDR3: TGTGCCACCAGCAGAGATATAAGCGGGGAGCTGTTTTTT.

A few counts support this clonotype. This chain connects TRBV2 to TRBJ1-2; D is unresolved. The CDR3 is 16 residues long. CDR1 and CDR2 (germline): SNHLY, FYNNEI. V lost 7 bases and J lost 5, with 23 bases in between. The CDR3 loop reads CASTLVAALMGYGYTF. The CDR3 DNA is TGTGCCAGCACCCTGGTCGCGGCCCTTATGGGGTATGGCTACACCTTC. Supplemented by reference TRBV2 and TRBJ1-2, the full variable domain reads EPEVTQTPSHQVTQMGQEVILRCVPISNHLYFYWYRQILGQKVEFLVSFYNNEISEKSEIFDDQFSVERPDGSNFTLKIRSTKLEDSAMYFCASTLVAALMGYGYTFGSGTRLTVV.

The chain couples TRBV5-4 to TRBJ2-1; D tentatively reads TRBD1 or TRBD2 (5 bases each). Trimming stripped 4 bases from V and 5 bases from J, with 16 bases between. The CDR3 contains 15 residues. From germline, CDR1 is SGHNT and CDR2 YYREEE (reference sequence). The CDR3 coding sequence is TGTGCCAGCAGCCAACCCCCGGGACGACACAATGAGCAGTTCTTC. Translated: CASSQPPGRHNEQFF.

This clonotype was detected ten times or more. The chain couples TRBV7-8 to TRBJ1-1, with 8 bases that match TRBD1. V lost 7 bases to trimming and J lost 0 bases; unmatched junction nucleotides: 13. CDR3 length: 17 amino acids. The germline gives CDR1 SGHVS, CDR2 FQNEAQ. The CDR3 reads CASNSDGTGPLNTEAFF. Here the CDR3 DNA reads TGTGCCAGCAATAGCGACGGGACAGGTCCCTTGAACACTGAAGCTTTCTTT.